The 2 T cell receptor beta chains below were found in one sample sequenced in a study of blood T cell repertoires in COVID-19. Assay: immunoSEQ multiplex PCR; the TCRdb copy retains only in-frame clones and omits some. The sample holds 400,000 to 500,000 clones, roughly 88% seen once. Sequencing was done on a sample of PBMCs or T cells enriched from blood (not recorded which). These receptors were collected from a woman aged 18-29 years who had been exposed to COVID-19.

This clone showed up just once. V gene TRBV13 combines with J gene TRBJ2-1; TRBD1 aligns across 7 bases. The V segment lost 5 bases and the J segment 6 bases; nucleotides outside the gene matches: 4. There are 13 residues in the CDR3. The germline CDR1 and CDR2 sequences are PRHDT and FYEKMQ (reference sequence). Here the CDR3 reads CASSATGANEQFF. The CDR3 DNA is TGTGCCAGCAGCGCCACAGGGGCCAATGAGCAGTTCTTC.

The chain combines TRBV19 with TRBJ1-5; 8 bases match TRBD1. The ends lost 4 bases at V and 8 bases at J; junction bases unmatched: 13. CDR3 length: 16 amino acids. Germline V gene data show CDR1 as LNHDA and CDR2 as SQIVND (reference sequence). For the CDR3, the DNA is TGTGCCAGTAGTAATAGACAGGGGAGTAGGCAGGAGCCCCAGCATTTT. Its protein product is CASSNRQGSRQEPQHF.